Listed here are 4 T cell receptor beta chains from one sample, sequenced in a study of cytomegalovirus exposure and HLA in healthy donors. Produced via immunoSEQ multiplex PCR; TCRdb's table is partial and in-frame only. The sample holds about 60,000 clones, around 90% seen once. What was sequenced was PBMCs. These receptors came from a man aged 18 to 29 in good health and CMV-seronegative.

This sequence joins TRBV10-3 and TRBJ2-7, with 11 positions matching TRBD2. This CDR3 contains 16 residues. Per germline, CDR1 ENHRY and CDR2 SYGVKD. The ends lost 4 bases at V and 0 bases at J; junction bases unmatched: 5. CDR3 nucleotide sequence: TGTGCCATCAGTGGGGTTGGGACTAGCGGCTCCTACGAGCAGTACTTC. Amino acid sequence: CAISGVGTSGSYEQYF.

The rearrangement uses TRBV29-1 and TRBJ2-5; D gene ambiguous. Trimming pared 2 bases from V and 1 base from J, leaving 17 bases between. Looked up from germline, CDR1 is SQVTM and CDR2 is ANQGSEA. The CDR3 totals 16 residues. CDR3 in DNA: TGCAGCGTTGAATCCTCCTGGCCCGTAGCCCAAGAGACCCAGTACTTC. It specifies CSVESSWPVAQETQYF. Looking up the rest from reference TRBV29-1 and TRBJ2-5 gives the full variable domain: SAVISQKPSRDICQRGTSLTIQCQVDSQVTMMFWYRQQPGQSLTLIATANQGSEATYESGFVIDKFPISRPNLTFSTLTVSNMSPEDSSIYLCSVESSWPVAQETQYFGPGTRLLVL.

The sample holds many counts of this clone. This chain joins TRBV4-1 and TRBJ1-2; 12 bases agree with TRBD1. There are 17 residues in the CDR3. CDR1 is MGHRA, CDR2 YSYEKL, per germline. The V gene end was trimmed by 0 bases and the J gene end by 8 bases; junction bases not matched to a gene: 10. The DNA of the CDR3 is TGCGCCAGCAGCCAAGATCAGGGGACAGGGGGCGCGGGCGGCTACACCTTC. Translating it yields CASSQDQGTGGAGGYTF.

The DNA of the CDR3 is TGTGCCAGTAGTATAGATTCTCTGGGACTAGCGGCTGGGGCCAACGTCCTGACTTTC. Amino acid sequence: CASSIDSLGLAAGANVLTF. The chain links TRBV19 to TRBJ2-6; the match to TRBD2 covers 11 bases. The ends lost 0 bases at V and 2 bases at J; junction bases unmatched: 6. Per germline, CDR1 LNHDA and CDR2 SQIVND (reference sequence). This CDR3 region has 19 residues. The variable domain in full, completed from reference TRBV19 and TRBJ2-6, reads DGGITQSPKYLFRKEGQNVTLSCEQNLNHDAMYWYRQDPGQGLRLIYYSQIVNDFQKGDIAEGYSVSREKKESFPLTVTSAQKNPTAFYLCASSIDSLGLAAGANVLTFGAGSRLTVL.